Listed here are 17 T cell receptor beta chains from one sample, sequenced in a study of T cell responses to AZD1222 COVID-19 vaccine. Assay: immunoSEQ multiplex PCR; the TCRdb copy retains only in-frame clones and omits some. Altogether about 85,000 clones are present, around 90% being singletons, with the ten largest covering 15% to 20%. The sequencing here drew on peripheral blood, taken on day 0 of AZD1222 vaccination. The receptors originated from an adult in good health.

The chain links TRBV29-1 to TRBJ1-2; D gene ambiguous. V was shortened by 3 bases and J by 4 bases, with 9 bases between the two germline ends. This CDR3 contains 12 residues. Germline lookup yields CDR1 SQVTM and CDR2 ANQGSEA. Here the CDR3 reads CSVDKGLYGYTF. CDR3 DNA sequence: TGCAGCGTTGATAAGGGTCTCTATGGCTACACCTTC.

The chain carries TRBV5-1 and TRBJ2-3; possibly TRBD1 for D (6 bases). Germline loops: CDR1 SGHRS, CDR2 YFSETQ. With 0 bases removed from V and 0 bases from J, the gap between germline ends came to 8 bases. The CDR3 totals 15 residues. The CDR3 protein is CASSLGGQSTDTQYF. In nucleotides, the CDR3 is TGCGCCAGCAGCTTGGGGGGGCAAAGCACAGATACGCAGTATTTT.

This clone has a single count. The V gene is TRBV14, the J gene TRBJ1-3; TRBD1 matches at 7 bases. Germline V gives CDR1 SGHDN, CDR2 FVKESK. This CDR3 spans 16 amino acids. Germline trimming cut 4 bases from V and 0 bases from J; bases unmatched to any gene: 6. CDR3 loop: CASSRPGQFSGNTIYF. The DNA for the CDR3 is TGTGCCAGCAGCCGTCCGGGACAGTTCTCTGGAAACACCATATATTTT. The full variable domain, rest sourced from reference TRBV14 and TRBJ1-3, is EAGVTQFPSHSVIEKGQTVTLRCDPISGHDNLYWYRRVMGKEIKFLLHFVKESKQDESGMPNNRFLAERTGGTYSTLKVQPAELEDSGVYFCASSRPGQFSGNTIYFGEGSWLTVV.

This clone was recorded only once. This sequence joins TRBV6-1 and TRBJ1-5, with D unclear. Germline V gene lookup returns CDR1 MNHNS and CDR2 SASEGT. Trimming left V 2 bases short and J 6 bases short, with 8 bases between. This CDR3 is 13 amino acids long. The CDR3 spells CASSEIIRQPQHF. DNA for the CDR3: TGTGCCAGCAGTGAAATAATTCGTCAGCCCCAGCATTTT.

The V gene is TRBV7-9, the J gene TRBJ1-1; maybe TRBD1 (5 bases). CDR1 and CDR2 (germline): SEHNR, FQNEAQ (reference sequence). CDR3 size: 13 residues. Deletions cut 1 base from V and 10 bases from J, with 13 bases between. The CDR3 coding sequence is TGTGCCAGCAGCTTAGGCCCCGTAAGGGGAGCTTTCTTT. This gives the protein CASSLGPVRGAFF.

To note about this clone: The sample holds other DNA sequences that translate to the same CDR3. The chain uses TRBV2 and TRBJ2-7; a possible D gene is TRBD2 (6 bases). The V gene lost 6 bases and the J gene lost 3 bases, with 9 bases spanning the gap. In germline, CDR1 is SNHLY, CDR2 FYNNEI. CDR3 length: 12 amino acids. The DNA of the CDR3 is TGTGCCAGCAGCCTGGGGGGCTACGAGCAGTACTTC. It yields the protein CASSLGGYEQYF. Full variable domain (rest looked up from reference TRBV2 and TRBJ2-7): EPEVTQTPSHQVTQMGQEVILRCVPISNHLYFYWYRQILGQKVEFLVSFYNNEISEKSEIFDDQFSVERPDGSNFTLKIRSTKLEDSAMYFCASSLGGYEQYFGPGTRLTVT.

The gene calls are TRBV30 and TRBJ1-1; D perhaps matches TRBD1 (5 bases). This CDR3 is 13 amino acids long. CDR1 is GTSNPN and CDR2 is SVGIG in the germline V gene (reference sequence). V lost 1 base to trimming and J lost 1 base, with 7 bases between them. The CDR3 region is CAWSEQANTEAFF. The CDR3, as DNA: TGTGCCTGGAGTGAACAGGCGAACACTGAAGCTTTCTTT.

The V call is TRBV7-2, the J call TRBJ2-3; 8 bases align to TRBD2. The CDR3 has 16 amino acids. Germline CDR1 and CDR2: SGHTA and FQGNSA. The V segment lost 4 bases and the J segment 0 bases; nucleotides outside the gene matches: 6. This chain's CDR3 is CASSYREGRSTDTQYF. The CDR3 bases are TGTGCCAGCAGCTATCGGGAGGGCCGTAGCACAGATACGCAGTATTTT.

The chain couples TRBV29-1 to TRBJ1-2; D is uncertain. CDR1 is SQVTM, CDR2 ANQGSEA, per germline. Trimming took 4 bases from V and 4 from J, leaving 13 bases between them. This CDR3 comprises 13 residues. CDR3 in amino acids: CSVGGVASYGYTF. The CDR3 nucleotides are TGCAGCGTTGGTGGGGTCGCCTCCTATGGCTACACCTTC.

V usage is TRBV18 and J usage is TRBJ1-6; TRBD1 agrees at 7 bases. Germline values: CDR1 KGHSH, CDR2 LQKENI. With V trimmed by 2 bases and J by 9 bases, 7 bases remained unmatched. This CDR3 has 15 amino acids. The CDR3 region has the DNA TGTGCCAGCTCACCAGGGACAGTCAATTTTTCACCCCTCCACTTT. Protein: CASSPGTVNFSPLHF.

The chain employs TRBV6-6 and TRBJ2-7; the match to TRBD1 covers 9 bases. V dropped 2 bases and J dropped 1; count of bases not matched to a gene: 3. This CDR3 comprises 15 residues. The V gene's germline CDR1 is MNHNY and CDR2 SVGAGI (reference sequence). The CDR3: CASSYMGQGSYEQYF. Here the CDR3 DNA reads TGTGCCAGCAGTTACATGGGACAGGGATCCTACGAGCAGTACTTC.

Comment on this clone: One end of the junction fails to match germline, which may point to a read error. The V gene is TRBV6-2 or TRBV6-3, the J gene TRBJ2-1; TRBD2 aligns across 7 bases. The CDR3 contains 15 residues. Per germline, CDR1 MNHEY and CDR2 SVGEGT. The DNA of the CDR3 is TGTGCCAGCAGTGACTCTTTAGCGGGCCTCAATGAGCAGTTCTTC. It specifies CASSDSLAGLNEQFF.

The chain recombines TRBV5-1 with TRBJ2-1, with 9 bases identical to TRBD1. V shed 8 bases, J shed 0 bases, and the junction held 6 bases outside the gene matches. Germline V gene sequence: CDR1 SGHRS, CDR2 YFSETQ. The CDR3 loop spans 15 amino acids. For the CDR3, the DNA is TGCGCCAGTAGACCGGGACAGGGCTCCTACAATGAGCAGTTCTTC. Its protein is CASRPGQGSYNEQFF.

The chain carries TRBV2 and TRBJ1-5, with D perhaps matching TRBD1 (6 bases). In germline, CDR1 is SNHLY, CDR2 FYNNEI. V shed 3 bases and J shed 6 bases, with 12 bases lying between them. The CDR3 runs to 14 residues. CDR3 bases: TGTGCCAGCAGTGATGTACAGGGTAGTCAGCCCCAGCATTTT. Protein product: CASSDVQGSQPQHF.

This clone came up a few times. The chain has TRBV7-8 and TRBJ2-1; D perhaps matches TRBD2 (5 bases). The CDR3 is 16 amino acids. Germline CDR1 reads SGHVS; CDR2 reads FQNEAQ. V was pared by 3 bases and J by 4 bases, with 16 bases between. CDR3 sequence reads: CASSFYTSGDYNEQFF. The DNA for the CDR3 is TGTGCCAGCAGCTTCTATACCAGCGGTGATTACAATGAGCAGTTCTTC. Looking up the rest from reference TRBV7-8 and TRBJ2-1 gives the full variable domain: GAGVSQSPRYKVAKRGQDVALRCDPISGHVSLFWYQQALGQGPEFLTYFQNEAQLDKSGLPSDRFFAERPEGSVSTLKIQRTQQEDSAVYLCASSFYTSGDYNEQFFGPGTRLTVL.

This sequence joins TRBV19 and TRBJ1-5; TRBD1 aligns across 7 bases. The CDR3 loop spans 15 amino acids. Germline CDR1 reads LNHDA; CDR2 reads SQIVND (reference sequence). V lost 7 bases, J lost 4 bases, and 10 bases stayed unmatched. CDR3 sequence: CASNLEGAGNQPQHF. The CDR3 DNA sequence: TGTGCCAGTAATCTGGAGGGGGCAGGAAATCAGCCCCAGCATTTT.

The genes are TRBV7-6 and TRBJ1-1, with D possibly TRBD1 on 5 matching bases. Germline V gene lookup returns CDR1 SGHVS and CDR2 FNYEAQ. Trimming removed 5 bases at V and 5 bases at J, with 21 bases between. This CDR3 is built from 16 residues. The CDR3 sequence: CASSPGYRGSKTEAFF. CDR3 DNA: TGTGCCAGCAGCCCGGGGTATCGGGGGTCAAAAACTGAAGCTTTCTTT.